Following are 29 T cell receptor beta chains from one sample sequenced in a study of cytomegalovirus exposure and HLA in healthy donors. PCR amplification relied on 60 Vbeta primers (plus 13 Jbeta primers). Method: immunoSEQ multiplex PCR; TCRdb's copy keeps in-frame clones and lacks some. The sample includes roughly 160,000 clones, almost 75% of them seen just once. Sequenced input: PBMCs. The receptor set was obtained from a woman aged 18-35 years in good health and CMV-seropositive.

This clone turned up a few times. The chain links TRBV7-9 to TRBJ1-2; D is unresolved. The V gene's germline CDR1 is SEHNR and CDR2 FQNEAQ (reference sequence). V was shortened by 5 bases and J by 7 bases, with 14 bases between the two germline ends. This CDR3 comprises 13 residues. The CDR3 DNA follows: TGTGCCAGCAGCCCCCGCGAACTTCCTGGCTACACCTTC. This encodes CASSPRELPGYTF.

This chain connects TRBV6-5 to TRBJ2-2; 8 nucleotides line up with TRBD1. This CDR3 contains 15 residues. Losses at the gene ends were 4 bases for V and 4 bases for J; bases not matched to a gene: 5. Germline CDR1 and CDR2: MNHEY and SVGAGI. As DNA, the CDR3 is TGTGCCAGCAGTTGGCAGGGGGCGAGCACCGGGGAGCTGTTTTTT. Amino acid sequence: CASSWQGASTGELFF.

The V and J genes are TRBV10-3 and TRBJ1-5, with D tentatively TRBD1 (6 bases). Deletions cut 10 bases from V and 4 bases from J, with 14 bases between. The CDR3 loop spans 13 amino acids. The germline V gene encodes CDR1 ENHRY and CDR2 SYGVKD. Written as DNA, the CDR3 is TGTGCCAGCAGGGGAGCGGAGAATCAGCCCCAGCATTTT. It codes for CASRGAENQPQHF.

This chain joins TRBV11-2 and TRBJ1-2, with TRBD1 matching 7 bases. V was clipped by 5 bases and J by 4 bases; unmatched bases: 16. The CDR3 is 17 residues long. Germline values: CDR1 SGHAT, CDR2 FQNNGV. CDR3 coding DNA: TGTGCCAGCAGCCGTAATACTCTGGACAGGATTCCCTATGGCTACACCTTC. It encodes CASSRNTLDRIPYGYTF.

The rearrangement joins TRBV7-6 to TRBJ2-5; TRBD2 matches 7 bases. CDR1 and CDR2 (germline): SGHVS, FNYEAQ. Trimming took 5 bases from V and 7 from J; bases not matched to a gene: 4. This CDR3 region has 12 residues. The chain's CDR3 is CASSPGLGTQYF. The CDR3, as DNA: TGTGCCAGCAGCCCTGGACTAGGGACCCAGTACTTC.

This chain uses TRBV27 with TRBJ1-3; no definite D call. CDR1 and CDR2 from the germline V gene are MNHEY and SMNVEV (reference sequence). V was shortened by 4 bases and J by 1 base, with 11 bases between the two germline ends. This CDR3 region has 15 residues. Written as DNA, the CDR3 is TGTGCCAGCAGTTCGACATACGAATCTGGAAACACCATATATTTT. Protein sequence: CASSSTYESGNTIYF.

This clone appeared a single time. V gene TRBV28 combines with J gene TRBJ2-1; D gene unclear. Trimming pared 2 bases from V and 0 bases from J, leaving 5 bases between. Germline V CDR1 and CDR2: MDHEN, SYDVKM. The CDR3 runs to 14 residues. The CDR3 sequence is CASSLLSSYNEQFF. The DNA for the CDR3 is TGTGCCAGCAGTTTACTCAGCTCCTACAATGAGCAGTTCTTC.

This chain links TRBV6-5 with TRBJ2-5, with 7 bases that match TRBD2. The V gene's germline CDR1 is MNHEY and CDR2 SVGAGI. With V trimmed by 2 bases and J by 3 bases, 6 bases remained unmatched. The CDR3 sequence is 15 residues long. The CDR3 reads CASSYPSAGEETQYF. For the CDR3, the DNA is TGTGCCAGCAGTTACCCTTCGGCGGGGGAAGAGACCCAGTACTTC.

This clone was seen once. V and J are TRBV5-6 and TRBJ1-5; perhaps TRBD1 as D (6 bases). The CDR3 spans 15 residues. Trimming pared 4 bases from V and 4 bases from J, leaving 15 bases between. From germline, CDR1 is SGHDT and CDR2 YYEEEE. CDR3 coding DNA: TGTGCCAGCAGCGCCTCGGGACAAAAAAATCAGCCCCAGCATTTT. It codes for CASSASGQKNQPQHF.

This rearrangement joins TRBV9 to TRBJ1-1; D uncertain. From germline, CDR1 is SGDLS and CDR2 YYNGEE. CDR3 length equals 15 residues. V lost 0 bases to trimming and J lost 4 bases, with 13 bases between them. As DNA, the CDR3 is TGTGCCAGCAGCGTAGACGGTGCATTAACCACTGAAGCTTTCTTT. This translates into CASSVDGALTTEAFF.

The J gene is TRBJ1-6, the V gene TRBV6-1, with TRBD1 as a possible D gene (6 bases). The CDR3 is made up of 14 amino acids. V lost 5 bases and J lost 7, with 12 bases in between. The germline gives CDR1 MNHNS, CDR2 SASEGT. As DNA, the CDR3 is TGTGCCAGCAGTCGCGGACAGCGGAATTCACCCCTCCACTTT. Translation: CASSRGQRNSPLHF.

J is TRBJ1-4 and V is TRBV7-8; 8 nucleotides match TRBD1. CDR1 and CDR2 from the germline V gene are SGHVS and FQNEAQ. The CDR3 consists of 17 residues. V dropped 4 bases and J dropped 0; count of bases not matched to a gene: 7. CDR3 in amino acids: CASSSRDRITTNEKLFF. CDR3 nucleotides: TGTGCCAGCAGCTCCCGGGACAGGATCACAACTAATGAAAAACTGTTTTTT.

The chain combines TRBV27 with TRBJ2-5, with 10 bases fitting TRBD2. CDR3 length: 15 residues. The J segment lost 3 bases and the V segment lost 2 bases, leaving 3 bases of the junction unmatched. The V gene's germline CDR1 is MNHEY and CDR2 SMNVEV (reference sequence). CDR3 in amino acids: CASSLSGGAKETQYF. As DNA, the CDR3 is TGTGCCAGCAGTTTAAGCGGGGGGGCCAAAGAGACCCAGTACTTC.

The chain employs TRBV28 and TRBJ1-2; D remains unclear. The V gene lost 2 bases and the J gene lost 4 bases, with 11 bases spanning the gap. The CDR3 totals 14 residues. The germline gives CDR1 MDHEN, CDR2 SYDVKM. The CDR3 DNA is TGTGCCAGCAGTTTAGGTAACAGTCTCTATGGCTACACCTTC. Amino acids: CASSLGNSLYGYTF.

This clone was detected a few times. This rearrangement joins TRBV5-1 to TRBJ1-4; TRBD1 matches at 7 bases. Germline V CDR1 and CDR2: SGHRS, YFSETQ. V lost 4 bases and J lost 7; bases outside the gene matches: 10. The CDR3 consists of 15 residues. The CDR3 sequence: CASSEKQGTGEKLFF. CDR3 sequence (DNA): TGCGCCAGCAGCGAAAAACAGGGGACGGGTGAAAAACTGTTTTTT.

This clone was found a few times. V is TRBV19 and J is TRBJ2-7; TRBD1 is a possible D gene (6 bases). Between the trimmed V and J ends, which lost 6 bases and 5 bases, there was a span of 11 bases. This CDR3 comprises 12 residues. Per the germline V gene, CDR1 is LNHDA and CDR2 is SQIVND (reference sequence). The CDR3 is CASSLGGDEQYF. In DNA form, the CDR3 reads TGTGCCAGTAGCCTAGGGGGAGACGAGCAGTACTTC.

The J gene is TRBJ2-3, the V gene TRBV7-3, with D perhaps TRBD2 (6 bases). Germline loops: CDR1 SGHTA, CDR2 FQGTGA. V lost 3 bases, J lost 3 bases, and 10 bases lay in between. The CDR3 extends over 14 amino acids. The DNA of the CDR3 is TGTGCCAGCAGCTTTTCGGGGGTTACAGATACGCAGTATTTT. Residues: CASSFSGVTDTQYF. Variable domain in full (rest from reference TRBV7-3 and TRBJ2-3): GAGVSQTPSNKVTEKGKYVELRCDPISGHTALYWYRQSLGQGPEFLIYFQGTGAADDSGLPNDRFFAVRPEGSVSTLKIQRTERGDSAVYLCASSFSGVTDTQYFGPGTRLTVL.

The chain uses TRBV25-1 and TRBJ1-4; D is unclear. V was trimmed by 0 bases and J by 10 bases, leaving 12 bases between them. Germline V gene data show CDR1 as MGHDK and CDR2 as SYGVNS. The CDR3 extends over 14 amino acids. The CDR3 nucleotides read TGTGCCAGCAGTGAATACAAACCTCGGGGAAAACTGTTTTTT. Amino acids: CASSEYKPRGKLFF.

The chain combines TRBV2 with TRBJ1-1, with D perhaps TRBD1 (6 bases). The CDR3 has 14 residues. CDR1 and CDR2 (germline): SNHLY, FYNNEI. The germline V and J ends were trimmed by 6 bases and 1 base, with 12 bases remaining between them. The CDR3 DNA sequence: TGTGCCAGCAGCGCCTTACAGGGGAACACTGAAGCTTTCTTT. Its translation: CASSALQGNTEAFF.

This chain uses TRBV5-1 with TRBJ2-2; TRBD2 matches at 15 bases. Germline assignment: CDR1 SGHRS and CDR2 YFSETQ. With V trimmed by 3 bases and J by 6 bases, 3 bases remained unmatched. CDR3 length: 16 amino acids. The CDR3 DNA reads as TGCGCCAGCAGCTCAAGGACTAGCGGGGGGGCCGGGGAGCTGTTTTTT. Translation: CASSSRTSGGAGELFF.

Only one count was recorded for this clone. V and J are TRBV21-1 and TRBJ2-7; the table's D call, TRBD1, has no DNA check behind it. TRBV21-1 is annotated as a pseudogene. This CDR3 is built from 16 residues. CDR3 bases: TGTGCCAGCAGCAAAAGTGGAGGGGACAGGGGATACGAGCAGTACTTC. This encodes CASSKSGGDRGYEQYF.

The chain joins TRBV6-5 to TRBJ2-4, with 8 bases identical to TRBD1. Germline CDR1 is MNHEY and CDR2 is SVGAGI. This CDR3 has 14 residues. The ends lost 0 bases at V and 10 bases at J; junction bases unmatched: 5. CDR3 nucleotide sequence: TGTGCCAGCAGTTACTCGAGACAGGGGACAATTCAGTACTTC. Translated: CASSYSRQGTIQYF.

This chain links TRBV30 with TRBJ2-5; maybe TRBD1 (7 bases). CDR1 GTSNPN and CDR2 SVGIG come from the germline V gene (reference sequence). This CDR3 has 15 amino acids. The ends were cut back, 0 bases at V and 0 bases at J, with 11 bases in the middle. The CDR3 loop is CAWSVRGTDQETQYF. DNA of the CDR3: TGTGCCTGGAGTGTACGGGGGACAGACCAAGAGACCCAGTACTTC.

The V gene is TRBV2, the J gene TRBJ1-2, with 8 nucleotides matching TRBD1. V dropped 8 bases and J dropped 4; count of bases not matched to a gene: 15. CDR1 and CDR2 from the germline V gene are SNHLY and FYNNEI. The CDR3 spans 16 residues. CDR3 nucleotide sequence: TGTGCCAGCCCAGTGGGACAGGCTATTATTCCCTATGGCTACACCTTC. Amino acids: CASPVGQAIIPYGYTF.

The CDR3 DNA follows: TGTGCCAGCAGTTACTCGCGGGAGTATGGCTACACCTTC. This sequence encodes CASSYSREYGYTF. The genes are TRBV6-5 and TRBJ1-2; no definite D call. The germline V gene has CDR1 MNHEY and CDR2 SVGAGI. The CDR3 totals 13 residues. Trimming pared 0 bases from V and 5 bases from J, leaving 7 bases between.

This sequence joins TRBV9 and TRBJ2-5, with 9 nucleotides matching TRBD2. CDR1 is SGDLS and CDR2 is YYNGEE in the germline V gene. The CDR3 spans 16 residues. The ends lost 1 base at V and 6 bases at J; junction bases unmatched: 10. The CDR3 reads CASSVSSGGTTKTQYF. In nucleotides, the CDR3 is TGTGCCAGCAGCGTATCGAGCGGGGGGACCACAAAGACCCAGTACTTC.

V gene TRBV7-3 combines with J gene TRBJ2-1; the match to TRBD1 covers 7 bases. Germline CDR1 and CDR2: SGHTA and FQGTGA. The V gene end was trimmed by 5 bases and the J gene end by 3 bases; junction bases not matched to a gene: 10. The CDR3 is 16 amino acids. As DNA, the CDR3 is TGTGCCAGCAGCCTTAACAGGGGAAGGGGCTACAATGAGCAGTTCTTC. Residues: CASSLNRGRGYNEQFF.

This clone was detected once. The CDR3 region is CASSSGTSGTDTQYF. The CDR3 region has the DNA TGCGCCAGCAGCTCCGGGACTAGCGGCACAGATACGCAGTATTTT. The rearrangement joins TRBV4-1 to TRBJ2-3; 10 bases map to TRBD2. The CDR3 runs 15 residues. CDR1 and CDR2 (germline): MGHRA, YSYEKL. V dropped 5 bases and J dropped 1; count of bases not matched to a gene: 3.

The J gene is TRBJ2-2, the V gene TRBV7-2; 7 bases match TRBD1. Unmatched junction bases numbered 10, after V lost 2 bases and J lost 4 bases. The CDR3 is 17 residues long. Germline loops: CDR1 SGHTA, CDR2 FQGNSA. CDR3 nucleotides: TGTGCCAGCAGCTTAACGACATGGACAGGAACCACCGGGGAGCTGTTTTTT. Translation gives CASSLTTWTGTTGELFF.